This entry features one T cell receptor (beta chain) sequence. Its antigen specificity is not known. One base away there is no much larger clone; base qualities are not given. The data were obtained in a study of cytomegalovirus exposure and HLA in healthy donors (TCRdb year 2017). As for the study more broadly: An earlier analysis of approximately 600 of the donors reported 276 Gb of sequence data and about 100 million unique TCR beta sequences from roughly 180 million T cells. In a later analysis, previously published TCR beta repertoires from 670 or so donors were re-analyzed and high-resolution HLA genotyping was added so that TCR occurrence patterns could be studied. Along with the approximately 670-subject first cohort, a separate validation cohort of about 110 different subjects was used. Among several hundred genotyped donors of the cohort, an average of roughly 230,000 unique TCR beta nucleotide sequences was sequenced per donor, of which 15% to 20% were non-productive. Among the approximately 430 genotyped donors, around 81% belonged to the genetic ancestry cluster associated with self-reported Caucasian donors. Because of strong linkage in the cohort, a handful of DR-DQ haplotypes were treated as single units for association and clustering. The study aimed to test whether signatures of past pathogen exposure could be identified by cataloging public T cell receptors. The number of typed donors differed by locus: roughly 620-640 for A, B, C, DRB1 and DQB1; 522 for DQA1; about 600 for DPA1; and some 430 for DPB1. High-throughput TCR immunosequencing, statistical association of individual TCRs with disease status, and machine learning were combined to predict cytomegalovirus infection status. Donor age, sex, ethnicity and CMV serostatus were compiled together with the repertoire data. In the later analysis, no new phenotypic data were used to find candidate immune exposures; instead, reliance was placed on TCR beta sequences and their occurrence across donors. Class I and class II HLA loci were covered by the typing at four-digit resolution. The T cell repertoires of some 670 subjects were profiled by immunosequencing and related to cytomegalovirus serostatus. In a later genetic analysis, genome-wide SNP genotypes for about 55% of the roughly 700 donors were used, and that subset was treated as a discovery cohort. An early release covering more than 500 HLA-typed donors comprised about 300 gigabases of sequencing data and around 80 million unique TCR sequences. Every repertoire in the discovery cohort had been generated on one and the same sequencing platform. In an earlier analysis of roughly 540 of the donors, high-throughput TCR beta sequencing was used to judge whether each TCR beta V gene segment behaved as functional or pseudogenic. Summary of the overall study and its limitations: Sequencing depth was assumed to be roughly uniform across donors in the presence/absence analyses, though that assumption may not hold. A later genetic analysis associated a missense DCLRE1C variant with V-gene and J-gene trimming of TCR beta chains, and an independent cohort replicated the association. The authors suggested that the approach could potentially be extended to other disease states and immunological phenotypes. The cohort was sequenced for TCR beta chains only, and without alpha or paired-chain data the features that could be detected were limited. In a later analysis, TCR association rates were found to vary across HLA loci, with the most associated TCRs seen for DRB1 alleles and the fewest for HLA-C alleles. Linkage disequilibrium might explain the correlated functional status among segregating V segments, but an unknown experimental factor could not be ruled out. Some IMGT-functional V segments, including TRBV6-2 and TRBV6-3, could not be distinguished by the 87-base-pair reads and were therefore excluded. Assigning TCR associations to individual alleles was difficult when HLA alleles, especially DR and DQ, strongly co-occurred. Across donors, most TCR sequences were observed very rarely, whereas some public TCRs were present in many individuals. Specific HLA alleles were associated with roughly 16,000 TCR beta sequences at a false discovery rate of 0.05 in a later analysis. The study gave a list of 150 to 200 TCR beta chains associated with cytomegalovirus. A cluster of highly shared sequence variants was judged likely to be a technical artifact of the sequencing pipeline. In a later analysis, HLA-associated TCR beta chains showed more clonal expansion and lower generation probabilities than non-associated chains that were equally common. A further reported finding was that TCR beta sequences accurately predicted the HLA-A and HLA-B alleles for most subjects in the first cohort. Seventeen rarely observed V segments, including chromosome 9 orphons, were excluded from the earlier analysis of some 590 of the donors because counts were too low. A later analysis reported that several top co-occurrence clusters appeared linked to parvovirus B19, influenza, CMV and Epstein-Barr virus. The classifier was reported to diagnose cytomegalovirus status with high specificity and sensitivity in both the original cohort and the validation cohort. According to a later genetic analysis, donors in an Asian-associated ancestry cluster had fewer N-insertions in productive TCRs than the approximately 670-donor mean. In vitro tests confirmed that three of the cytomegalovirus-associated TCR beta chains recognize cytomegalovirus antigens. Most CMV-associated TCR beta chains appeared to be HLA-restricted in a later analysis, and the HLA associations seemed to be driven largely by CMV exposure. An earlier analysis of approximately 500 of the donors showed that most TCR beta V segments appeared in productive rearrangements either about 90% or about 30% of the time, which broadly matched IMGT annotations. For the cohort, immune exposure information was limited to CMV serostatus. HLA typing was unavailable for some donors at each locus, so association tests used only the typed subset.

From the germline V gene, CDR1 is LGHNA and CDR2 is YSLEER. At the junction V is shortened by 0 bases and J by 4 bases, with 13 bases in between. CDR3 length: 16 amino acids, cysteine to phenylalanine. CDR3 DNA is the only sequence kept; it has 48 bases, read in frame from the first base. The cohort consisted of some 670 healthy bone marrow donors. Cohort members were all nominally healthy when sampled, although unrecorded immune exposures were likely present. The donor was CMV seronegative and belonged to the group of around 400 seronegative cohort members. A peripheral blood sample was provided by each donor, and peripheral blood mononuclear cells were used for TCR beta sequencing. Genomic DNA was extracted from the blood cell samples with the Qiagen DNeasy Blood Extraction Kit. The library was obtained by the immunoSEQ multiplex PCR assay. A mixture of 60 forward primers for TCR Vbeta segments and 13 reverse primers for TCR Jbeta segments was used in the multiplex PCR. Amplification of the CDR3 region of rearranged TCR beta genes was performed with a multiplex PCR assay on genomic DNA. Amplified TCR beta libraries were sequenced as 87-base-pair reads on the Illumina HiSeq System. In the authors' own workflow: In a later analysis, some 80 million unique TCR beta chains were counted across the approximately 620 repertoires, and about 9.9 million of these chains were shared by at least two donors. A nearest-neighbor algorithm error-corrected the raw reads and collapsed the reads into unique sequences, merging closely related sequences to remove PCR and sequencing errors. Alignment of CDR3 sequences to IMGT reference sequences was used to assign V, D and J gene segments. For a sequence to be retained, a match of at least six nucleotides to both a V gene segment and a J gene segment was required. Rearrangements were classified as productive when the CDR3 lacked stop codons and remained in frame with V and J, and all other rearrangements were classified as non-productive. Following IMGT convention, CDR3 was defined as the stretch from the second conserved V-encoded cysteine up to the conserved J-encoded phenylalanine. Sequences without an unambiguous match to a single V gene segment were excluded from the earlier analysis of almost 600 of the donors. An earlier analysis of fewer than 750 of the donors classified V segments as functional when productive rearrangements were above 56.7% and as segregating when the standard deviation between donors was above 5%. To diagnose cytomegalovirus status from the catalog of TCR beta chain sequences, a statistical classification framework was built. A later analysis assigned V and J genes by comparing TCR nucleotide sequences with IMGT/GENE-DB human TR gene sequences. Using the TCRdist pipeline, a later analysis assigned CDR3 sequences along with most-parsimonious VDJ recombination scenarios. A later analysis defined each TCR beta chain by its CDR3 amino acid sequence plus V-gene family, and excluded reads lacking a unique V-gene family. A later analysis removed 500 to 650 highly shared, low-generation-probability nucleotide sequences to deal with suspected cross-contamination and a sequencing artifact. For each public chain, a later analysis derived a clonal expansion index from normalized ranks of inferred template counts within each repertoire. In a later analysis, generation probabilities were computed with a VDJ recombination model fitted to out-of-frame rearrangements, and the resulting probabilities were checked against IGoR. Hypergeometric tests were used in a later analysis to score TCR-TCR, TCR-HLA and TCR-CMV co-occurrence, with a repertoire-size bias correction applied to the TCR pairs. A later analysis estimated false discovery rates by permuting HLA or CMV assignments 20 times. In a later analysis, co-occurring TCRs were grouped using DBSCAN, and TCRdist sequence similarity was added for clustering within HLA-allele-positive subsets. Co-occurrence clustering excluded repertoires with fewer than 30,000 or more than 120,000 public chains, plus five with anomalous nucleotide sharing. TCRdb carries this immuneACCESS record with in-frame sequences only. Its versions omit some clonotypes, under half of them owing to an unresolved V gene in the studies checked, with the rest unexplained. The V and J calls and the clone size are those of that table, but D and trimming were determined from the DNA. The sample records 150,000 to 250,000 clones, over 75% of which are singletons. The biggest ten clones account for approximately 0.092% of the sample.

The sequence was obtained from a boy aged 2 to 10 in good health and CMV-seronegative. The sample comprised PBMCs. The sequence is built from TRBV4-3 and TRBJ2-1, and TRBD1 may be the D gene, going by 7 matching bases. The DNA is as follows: TGCGCCAGCAGCCAAGATGCGGAGGGGGCATACAATGAGCAGTTCTTC. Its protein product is CASSQDAEGAYNEQFF.